This T cell receptor (beta chain) emerged from a study of post-analysis software for immune sequencing data. As for the study in general: Secondary progressive, relapsing-remitting and progressive-relapsing multiple sclerosis were among the included disease courses. Study-level points and caveats: Under the F measure, samples that were prepared in one batch clustered strongly together. Compared with controls, patients showed significantly lower normalized Chao1 diversity. Five TRBV segments, including TRBV5-6, TRBV5-1 and TRBV20-1, were more frequent in patients than controls.

Built from TCR beta cDNA, the libraries had unique molecular identifiers in them. T cells numbering roughly 0.95 to 11 million gave rise to a few hundred thousand cDNA molecules. Each CDR3 protein gets one entry after TCRdb re-called the PCR reads with MiXCR. The data contain about 820,000 distinct CDR3 sequences, under 70% of them singletons. With regard to this clonotype: The antigen is not known.

Trimming removed 6 bases from V and 5 bases from J, with 20 bases in between. In germline, CDR1 is DFQATT, CDR2 SNEGSKA (reference sequence). The CDR3 runs to 14 residues. The rearrangement uses TRBV20-1 and TRBJ2-7; maybe TRBD1 (6 bases). This clonotype was sampled from a girl under 18 with multiple sclerosis. Material: blood. As DNA, the CDR3 is TGCAGTGCACTGCCCCTAAACCAGGGGAACGAGCAGTACTTC. Translating gives CSALPLNQGNEQYF.